This TCR beta chain stems from a study of regulatory T cells in long-lasting Graves disease. The CDR3 loop spans 13 amino acids. V was cut by 5 bases and J by 4 bases, with 11 bases left in between. Germline V gene lookup returns CDR1 MNHEY and CDR2 SMNVEV (reference sequence). Time point meaning: newly diagnosed GD, antithyroid drugs for less than 3 months. PBMC RNA served as the TCR library source. This clonotype was observed many times. CDR3 regions were amplified by Arm-PCR using iRepertoire HTBI primers to build TCR beta libraries. MiXCR, run by TCRdb on the multiplex PCR reads, gives a single entry per CDR3 protein. This sample has hundreds of thousands of distinct CDR3 sequences; about 15% occur once, and the top ten carry about 20%. Another study also made use of these data, one on T cells in Graves' hyperthyroidism and ophthalmopathy.

The source material was peripheral blood mononuclear cells (PBMCs), sampled at new diagnosis, from a patient treated with antithyroid drugs. This chain uses TRBV27 with TRBJ1-2; the D is unclear. The TCR was taken from a woman younger than 45 with Graves disease. The CDR3 DNA reads TGTGCCAGCAGTATCCGAGCCAGCTATGGCTACACCTTC. Translated: CASSIRASYGYTF.